Described below is a single TCR beta chain sequence and its context. Its cognate antigen has yet to be identified. No base-level quality is on record; no much larger clone is a single base apart. Taken from the germline V gene, the CDR1 and CDR2 loops are ENHRY and SYGVKD. Trimming removed 3 bases from V and 3 bases from J; the gene matches leave 3 bases unexplained. Taken from cysteine to phenylalanine, the CDR3 has 14 residues. CDR3 DNA is the only sequence kept; it has 42 bases, read in frame from the first base. Genomic DNA was extracted from sorted cells for sequencing of the TCRbeta CDR3 region. The immunoSEQ Assay was used to sequence the TCRbeta CDR3 regions. The table was pulled from immuneACCESS by TCRdb, which kept in-frame rearrangements only. Such tables lose some clones; where checked, under half of the loss comes from unresolved V genes, and the rest has no known cause. For this sample there are 45,000 to 50,000 clones; around nine tenths appear just once. The ten largest clones capture 13% to 15% of the sample.

The data were taken from a study of OX40 agonist ivuxolimab in advanced cancers. For context, the study as a whole: Ivuxolimab was an agonistic, fully human IgG2 monoclonal antibody directed against OX40 (CD134), a costimulatory receptor. Intravenous ivuxolimab was administered to patients every 2 weeks at six dose levels: 0.01, 0.1, 0.3, 1.5, 3 and 10 mg/kg. Of the 50 or so patients in dose escalation, 19 had hepatocellular carcinoma, some 15 had melanoma, 9 had renal cell carcinoma and 9 had head and neck cancer. In the dose-escalation cohort, 70% to 90% of patients were male, and the mean age was 60 years with a range of roughly 23 to 79. Prior anti-PD-1, anti-PD-L1 or anti-CTLA-4 therapy was permitted, and checkpoint inhibitors had been received by roughly 42% of dose-escalation patients. Partial responses occurred in three dose-escalation patients: two with cutaneous melanoma and one with hepatocellular carcinoma. The point of sequencing TCRbeta in the periphery was to test whether ivuxolimab changed TCR sequence diversity and drove clonal T-cell expansion. The monotherapy dose-escalation portion (N of about 50 patients) of the phase I ivuxolimab trial is reported in the paper.

The trial excluded patients who had a history of autoimmune disease or were on systemic immunosuppression. Peripheral blood for TCR sequencing was drawn from every dose cohort at baseline, at cycle 4 day 1 and at cycle 7 day 1. The samples were drawn from a first-in-human, open-label, multicenter phase I dose-escalation trial of ivuxolimab. The trial enrolled adults with locally advanced or metastatic head and neck squamous cell, hepatocellular, melanoma or renal cell carcinoma. CD4+ and CD8+ T cells were sorted separately from peripheral blood before TCR sequencing. On the study overall, not on this receptor specifically: Clonal expansion of both CD4+ and CD8+ blood T cells was observed from baseline to week 6 at doses 0.1 to 3.0 mg/kg. The antigen specificity of the clonally expanded peripheral T cells was not determined. Low levels of normalized T-cell clonal expansion were also seen in some nonresponding patients. In the 0.1-3.0 mg/kg groups, partial responders had among the lowest normalized peripheral clonal expansion, particularly in CD8+ T cells. After ivuxolimab, more expanded clones were found on average in CD8+ T cells than in CD4+ T cells.

Sequenced material: CD4+ or CD8+ T cells sorted from blood, taken in a trial of the OX40 agonist ivuxolimab. Here the chain combines TRBV10-3 and TRBJ2-7, with TRBD2 identical over 9 junction bases. This sequence originates from an adult with an advanced solid tumor such as melanoma, head and neck, liver or kidney cancer. CDR3 sequence: CAISEAGGIYEQYF. The bases are TGTGCCATCAGTGAAGCGGGAGGTATCTACGAGCAGTACTTC.